These 29 T cell receptor beta chains came from one sample sequenced in a study of control samples from healthy donors and cancer patients. Produced via immunoSEQ multiplex PCR; TCRdb's table is partial and in-frame only. The sample contains some 20,000 clones, around 85% of which appear only once. The source material was PBMCs. The receptor source for this set is a man between 60 and 75 years old with head and neck cancer.

Details on this clone: Distinct nucleotide sequences in the sample also encode this CDR3. The V call is TRBV5-4, the J call TRBJ1-2; D perhaps matches TRBD1 (6 bases). Per germline, CDR1 SGHNT and CDR2 YYREEE (reference sequence). Deletions cut 1 base from V and 2 bases from J, with 9 bases between. This CDR3 comprises 14 residues. The CDR3 DNA is TGTGCCAGCAGCTTGAGGGGGTACAACTATGGCTACACCTTC. Its translation is CASSLRGYNYGYTF.

This CDR3 is CASGLAPSSYNEQFF. In nucleotides, the CDR3 is TGTGCCAGCGGACTAGCGCCGAGCTCCTACAATGAGCAGTTCTTC. The J gene is TRBJ2-1, the V gene TRBV9, with 9 nucleotides matching TRBD2. The CDR3 consists of 15 residues. Trimming cost V 7 bases and J 0 bases; bases outside gene matches: 5. Germline-derived CDR1 and CDR2 are SGDLS and YYNGEE.

A few counts support this clone. The rearrangement links TRBV5-1 to TRBJ1-1, with 7 positions matching TRBD1. The germline gives CDR1 SGHRS, CDR2 YFSETQ. The V and J ends lost 4 bases and 5 bases, in that order; junction bases with no gene match: 8. The CDR3 is 14 amino acids. The CDR3 bases are TGCGCCAGCAGCCCTATCGGGACAGCAACTGAAGCTTTCTTT. It specifies CASSPIGTATEAFF. The complete variable domain, with remaining parts taken from reference TRBV5-1 and TRBJ1-1, reads KAGVTQTPRYLIKTRGQQVTLSCSPISGHRSVSWYQQTPGQGLQFLFEYFSETQRNKGNFPGRFSGRQFSNSRSEMNVSTLELGDSALYLCASSPIGTATEAFFGQGTRLTVV.

The DNA for the CDR3 is TGTGCCAGCAGCTGGGGCCGGGACTCCCAAGAGACCCAGTACTTC. Protein: CASSWGRDSQETQYF. V is TRBV5-4 and J is TRBJ2-5, with D possibly being TRBD2 (6 bases). CDR3 length: 15 amino acids. CDR1 SGHNT and CDR2 YYREEE come from the germline V gene (reference sequence). V lost 3 bases, J lost 1 base, and 13 bases lay in between.

This chain connects TRBV7-8 to TRBJ2-1; a possible D gene is TRBD2 (5 bases). Germline V gene lookup returns CDR1 SGHVS and CDR2 FQNEAQ. This CDR3 spans 15 amino acids. Trimming cost V 4 bases and J 4 bases, with 14 bases left between them. CDR3 region: CASSSFGVGYNEQFF. CDR3 DNA: TGTGCCAGCAGCTCCTTCGGGGTTGGTTACAATGAGCAGTTCTTC.

The chain has TRBV5-1 and TRBJ1-1; possible D gene TRBD1, 6 bases. Trimming left V 4 bases short and J 4 bases short, with 14 bases between. From germline, CDR1 is SGHRS and CDR2 YFSETQ. The CDR3 length is 14 residues. CDR3 sequence (DNA): TGCGCCAGCAGCCCGGATGGGGGGCCCACTGAAGCTTTCTTT. This gives the protein CASSPDGGPTEAFF.

This clone came up a few times. This chain joins TRBV5-6 and TRBJ1-2, with 10 bases fitting TRBD1. The CDR3 consists of 15 residues. Looked up from germline, CDR1 is SGHDT and CDR2 is YYEEEE. J gave up 4 bases and V 6 bases, and 9 bases lay outside the gene matches. The CDR3 DNA reads TGTGCCAGCACCCGGACAGGGGGTGGCTTCTATGGCTACACCTTC. It yields the protein CASTRTGGGFYGYTF.

The CDR3, as DNA: TGTGCCAGTACCCAACAGCCGTCCTCTGGAAACACCATATATTTT. Encoded protein: CASTQQPSSGNTIYF. The chain recombines TRBV19 with TRBJ1-3; D is unresolved. This CDR3 region has 15 residues. Germline CDR1 reads LNHDA; CDR2 reads SQIVND (reference sequence). V dropped 7 bases and J dropped 0 bases, with 13 bases sitting between them.

The chain carries TRBV2 and TRBJ2-5; 9 nucleotides agree with TRBD2. The CDR3 spans 15 residues. CDR1 SNHLY and CDR2 FYNNEI come from the germline V gene. The ends lost 8 bases at V and 1 base at J; junction bases unmatched: 8. For the CDR3, the DNA is TGTGCCAGCGCCGGGGCTAGCGGGATCCAAGAGACCCAGTACTTC. The encoded protein is CASAGASGIQETQYF.

The chain carries TRBV12-3 or TRBV12-4 and TRBJ1-6; the match to TRBD1 covers 7 bases. The CDR3 runs 13 residues. The V and J ends lost 5 bases and 9 bases, in that order; junction bases with no gene match: 4. The CDR3 DNA is TGTGCCAGCAGTCGACAGGGCGGTTCACCCCTCCACTTT. Translated, it gives CASSRQGGSPLHF.

This clone appeared a few times. The J gene is TRBJ1-2, the V gene TRBV7-9; 10 bases agree with TRBD1. In germline, CDR1 is SEHNR, CDR2 FQNEAQ (reference sequence). The CDR3 contains 15 residues. J was trimmed by 8 bases and V by 6 bases; bases with no gene match: 12. CDR3 protein: CASSPRDRGIKGYTF. As DNA, the CDR3 is TGTGCCAGCAGTCCCCGGGACAGGGGAATTAAAGGCTACACCTTC.

CDR3 residues: CASSLGGGPYEQYF. CDR3 DNA: TGTGCCAGCAGTTTAGGGGGAGGGCCCTACGAGCAGTACTTC. The chain is built from TRBV28 and TRBJ2-7; 7 nucleotides align to TRBD2. The V gene's germline CDR1 is MDHEN and CDR2 SYDVKM. The CDR3 is 14 amino acids. After removal of 2 bases from V and 2 bases from J, the junction contained 3 bases not matched to a gene.

This chain joins TRBV9 and TRBJ2-2; 9 nucleotides match TRBD1. V shed 7 bases and J 5 bases; nucleotides not matched to a gene: 12. CDR3 length: 16 amino acids. Germline values: CDR1 SGDLS, CDR2 YYNGEE. In DNA form, the CDR3 reads TGTGCCAGCTCACAGGGGGCGAGCGGGAAGACCGGGGAGCTGTTTTTT. Translated, it gives CASSQGASGKTGELFF.

V usage is TRBV25-1 and J usage is TRBJ2-7, with 11 bases lining up with TRBD1. The germline V gene has CDR1 MGHDK and CDR2 SYGVNS. The J segment lost 5 bases and the V segment lost 1 base, leaving 7 bases of the junction unmatched. The CDR3 consists of 16 residues. Written as DNA, the CDR3 is TGTGCCAGCAGTGAATCCGGGACAGGGGGTCTCCACGAGCAGTACTTC. Residues: CASSESGTGGLHEQYF.

In the case of this clone: Other nucleotide sequences in the sample specify the same CDR3. The chain employs TRBV7-9 and TRBJ2-1; TRBD2 agrees at 9 bases. The CDR3 length is 15 residues. Germline CDR1 is SEHNR and CDR2 is FQNEAQ (reference sequence). With 4 bases clipped from V and 7 bases from J, the junction kept 8 bases outside the gene matches. The chain's CDR3 is CASSSERGERNEQFF. In DNA form, the CDR3 reads TGTGCCAGCAGCTCTGAGCGGGGGGAACGAAATGAGCAGTTCTTC.

V is TRBV5-6 and J is TRBJ2-1; 11 bases line up with TRBD2. With V trimmed by 1 base and J by 4 bases, 4 bases remained unmatched. The V gene's germline CDR1 is SGHDT and CDR2 YYEEEE. The CDR3 extends over 16 amino acids. CDR3 nucleotides: TGTGCCAGCAGCTTGACTAGCGGGAGCCCATACAATGAGCAGTTCTTC. Its translation is CASSLTSGSPYNEQFF.

This chain joins TRBV1 and TRBJ2-7; TRBD1 is the table's D call and was not checked against the DNA. TRBV1 is a documented pseudogene. The CDR3 runs 13 residues. CDR3 sequence: CTSSQAKGAEQYV. The CDR3 DNA sequence: TGCACCAGCAGCCAAGCTAAAGGGGCCGAGCAGTACGTC.

This clone came up a few times. V usage is TRBV7-9 and J usage is TRBJ2-2; maybe TRBD2 (6 bases). There are 16 residues in the CDR3. Deletions cut 5 bases from V and 3 bases from J, with 16 bases between. Germline lookup yields CDR1 SEHNR and CDR2 FQNEAQ (reference sequence). In nucleotides, the CDR3 is TGTGCCAGCAGCCCCCGCGATAGCGGTTACACCGGGGAGCTGTTTTTT. Its protein is CASSPRDSGYTGELFF.

The chain employs TRBV10-2 and TRBJ1-5; no firm D call. Germline values: CDR1 WSHSY, CDR2 SAAADI. The V and J ends lost 3 bases and 7 bases respectively, with 10 bases between them. This CDR3 has 13 amino acids. The CDR3 loop reads CASSDWVPQPQHF. In DNA form, the CDR3 reads TGCGCCAGCAGTGATTGGGTCCCCCAGCCCCAGCATTTT.

The V gene is TRBV27, the J gene TRBJ2-2; D may be TRBD2 (6 bases). The CDR3 runs 14 residues. Germline lookup yields CDR1 MNHEY and CDR2 SMNVEV (reference sequence). Deletions cut 3 bases from V and 8 bases from J, with 13 bases between. This CDR3 is CASSFGDWGGELFF. The DNA for the CDR3 is TGTGCCAGCAGTTTCGGGGACTGGGGGGGGGAGCTGTTTTTT.

The chain combines TRBV9 with TRBJ1-1, with D perhaps matching TRBD1 (6 bases). This CDR3 has 14 residues. Germline V lookup: CDR1 SGDLS, CDR2 YYNGEE. With 3 bases removed from V and 0 bases from J, the gap between germline ends came to 9 bases. The CDR3 region has the DNA TGTGCCAGCAGCGAAACAGGGATGAACACTGAAGCTTTCTTT. Its protein is CASSETGMNTEAFF.

The chain has TRBV6-5 and TRBJ2-3; perhaps TRBD2 as D (6 bases). The V end was cut by 6 bases, the J end by 2 bases, with 12 bases between. CDR1 and CDR2 from the germline V gene are MNHEY and SVGAGI. The CDR3 is made up of 14 amino acids. The CDR3: CASRPRGSTDTQYF. The CDR3 nucleotides are TGTGCCAGCAGGCCTCGGGGGTCCACAGATACGCAGTATTTT.

The chain's CDR3 is CASSPGLAGEVDTQYF. CDR3 coding DNA: TGTGCCAGCAGCCCGGGACTAGCGGGAGAGGTAGATACGCAGTATTTT. The chain couples TRBV7-9 to TRBJ2-3, with 14 nucleotides matching TRBD2. Losses at the gene ends were 5 bases for V and 5 bases for J; bases not matched to a gene: 6. Germline-derived CDR1 and CDR2 are SEHNR and FQNEAQ (reference sequence). The CDR3 sequence is 16 residues long.

This chain connects TRBV5-1 to TRBJ1-1; D is unclear. Looked up from germline, CDR1 is SGHRS and CDR2 is YFSETQ. The germline V and J ends were trimmed by 0 bases and 6 bases, with 12 bases remaining between them. This CDR3 comprises 14 residues. This chain's CDR3 is CASSLAPATPEAFF. The DNA of the CDR3 is TGCGCCAGCAGCTTGGCCCCGGCCACCCCTGAAGCTTTCTTT. The full variable domain, completed using reference TRBV5-1 and TRBJ1-1, is KAGVTQTPRYLIKTRGQQVTLSCSPISGHRSVSWYQQTPGQGLQFLFEYFSETQRNKGNFPGRFSGRQFSNSRSEMNVSTLELGDSALYLCASSLAPATPEAFFGQGTRLTVV.

The V and J genes are TRBV27 and TRBJ2-3; TRBD2 matches 12 bases. V trimming: 3 bases; J trimming: 3 bases; junction bases outside the gene matches: 4. CDR1 and CDR2 from the germline V gene are MNHEY and SMNVEV (reference sequence). This CDR3 comprises 16 residues. The CDR3 DNA reads TGTGCCAGCAGTTTTACCCTAGCGGGAGGGACAGATACGCAGTATTTT. Its protein product is CASSFTLAGGTDTQYF.

The chain is built from TRBV2 and TRBJ1-4; D ambiguous. This CDR3 comprises 14 residues. V was clipped by 8 bases and J by 7 bases, with 17 bases between them. In germline, CDR1 is SNHLY, CDR2 FYNNEI. The CDR3 nucleotides are TGTGCCAGCGCCACAATGTGGGGTGGTGAAAAACTGTTTTTT. Its protein product is CASATMWGGEKLFF.

The chain is built from TRBV19 and TRBJ1-1; 8 positions match TRBD1. Germline V gene data show CDR1 as LNHDA and CDR2 as SQIVND (reference sequence). V dropped 4 bases and J dropped 0; count of bases not matched to a gene: 4. This CDR3 has 15 residues. The CDR3 DNA is TGTGCCAGTAGTACCGGACAGGGAGTGAACACTGAAGCTTTCTTT. It is translated as CASSTGQGVNTEAFF.

The V gene is TRBV11-3, the J gene TRBJ2-2; D unresolved. This CDR3 comprises 12 residues. CDR1 and CDR2 (germline): SGHNT, YENEEA. V was clipped by 5 bases and J by 0 bases, with 1 base between them. CDR3: CASSTNTGELFF. The CDR3 bases are TGTGCCAGCAGCACGAACACCGGGGAGCTGTTTTTT.

DNA for the CDR3: TGTGCCAGCAGCTTGGGTACTAACTATGGCTACACCTTC. It yields the protein CASSLGTNYGYTF. The chain employs TRBV5-4 and TRBJ1-2, with D unresolved. Trimming cost V 0 bases and J 0 bases, with 3 bases left between them. CDR3 size: 13 residues. CDR1 is SGHNT and CDR2 is YYREEE in the germline V gene (reference sequence). The full variable domain, rest sourced from reference TRBV5-4 and TRBJ1-2, is ETGVTQSPTHLIKTRGQQVTLRCSSQSGHNTVSWYQQALGQGPQFIFQYYREEENGRGNFPPRFSGLQFPNYSSELNVNALELDDSALYLCASSLGTNYGYTFGSGTRLTVV.